This TCR beta chain was sequenced during a study of blood T cell repertoires in COVID-19. On the study more broadly: Samples of COVID-19 (acute and convalescent) were obtained from the United States, Italy and Spain.

Measured with immunoSEQ multiplex PCR; TCRdb has only the in-frame clones, and not every one. The sample yields about 250,000 clones, 80% to 85% seen once. The CDR3 runs to 14 residues. The ends were cut back, 3 bases at V and 1 base at J, with 9 bases in the middle. Germline CDR1 reads LGHDT; CDR2 reads YNNKEL (reference sequence). Each participant's cohort was designated according to participant-reported clinical history. The chain combines TRBV3-1 (or the pseudogene TRBV3-2) with TRBJ2-5, with D unresolved. Sequencing was performed on PBMCs or T cells enriched from blood (not recorded which). This receptor was taken from a man aged 50-59 years who had recovered from COVID-19. The CDR3 region has the DNA TGTGCCAGCAGCCAGCCAAAGCGCCAAGAGACCCAGTACTTC. Translated, it gives CASSQPKRQETQYF.